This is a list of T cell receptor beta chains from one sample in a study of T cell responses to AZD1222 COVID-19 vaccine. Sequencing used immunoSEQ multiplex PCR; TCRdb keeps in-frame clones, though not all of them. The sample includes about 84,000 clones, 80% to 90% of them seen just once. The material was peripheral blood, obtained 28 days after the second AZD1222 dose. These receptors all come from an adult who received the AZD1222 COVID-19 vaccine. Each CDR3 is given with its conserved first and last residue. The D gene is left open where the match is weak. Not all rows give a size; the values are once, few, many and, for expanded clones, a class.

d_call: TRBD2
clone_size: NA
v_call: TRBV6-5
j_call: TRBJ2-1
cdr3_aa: CASSYFRGGLYNEQFF
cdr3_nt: TGTGCCAGCAGTTACTTTCGCGGGGGGTTATATAATGAGCAGTTCTTC

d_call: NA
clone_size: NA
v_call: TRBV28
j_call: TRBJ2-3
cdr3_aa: CASSGSVGTDTQYF
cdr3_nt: TGTGCCAGCTCAGGGAGTGTGGGCACAGATACGCAGTATTTT

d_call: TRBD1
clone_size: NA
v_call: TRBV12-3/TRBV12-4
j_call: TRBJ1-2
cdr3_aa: CASSLNRGGGYTF
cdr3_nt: TGTGCCAGCAGTCTAAACAGGGGTGGCGGCTACACCTTC

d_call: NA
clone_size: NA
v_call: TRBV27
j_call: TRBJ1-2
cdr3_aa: CASSLSRDGAKYGYTF
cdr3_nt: TGTGCCAGCAGTTTATCCCGGGACGGCGCAAAATATGGCTACACCTTC

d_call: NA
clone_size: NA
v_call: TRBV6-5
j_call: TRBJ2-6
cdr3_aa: CASSRPYSGANVLTF
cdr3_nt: TGTGCCAGCAGTCGCCCCTACTCTGGGGCCAACGTCCTGACTTTC

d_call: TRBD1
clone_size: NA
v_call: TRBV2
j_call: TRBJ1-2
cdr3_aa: CASSPGQGEVYGYTF
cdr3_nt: TGTGCCAGCAGCCCCGGACAGGGAGAGGTGTACGGCTACACCTTC

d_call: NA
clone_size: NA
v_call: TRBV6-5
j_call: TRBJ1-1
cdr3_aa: CASRTQGEHTEAFF
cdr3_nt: TGTGCCAGCAGAACACAGGGTGAGCACACTGAAGCTTTCTTT

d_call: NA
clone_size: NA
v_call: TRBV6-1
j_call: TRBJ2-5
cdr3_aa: CASTENRVWLSETQYF
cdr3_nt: TGTGCCAGCACTGAAAACAGGGTTTGGCTTTCAGAGACCCAGTACTTC

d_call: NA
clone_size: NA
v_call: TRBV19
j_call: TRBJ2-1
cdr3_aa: CASTHRMQGTGGEQFF
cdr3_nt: TGTGCCAGTACTCACCGGATGCAGGGGACCGGGGGTGAGCAGTTCTTC

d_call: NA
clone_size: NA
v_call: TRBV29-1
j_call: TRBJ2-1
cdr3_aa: CSVAPDVGLRYNEQFF
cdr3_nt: TGCAGCGTTGCTCCCGACGTGGGTCTTCGCTACAATGAGCAGTTCTTC

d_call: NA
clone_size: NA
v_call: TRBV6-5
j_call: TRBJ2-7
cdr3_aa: CASGQYEQYF
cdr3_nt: TGTGCCAGCGGGCAGTACGAGCAGTACTTC

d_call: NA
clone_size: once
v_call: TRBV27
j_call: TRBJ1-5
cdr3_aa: CASSWTGAHQPQHF
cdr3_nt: TGTGCCAGCAGCTGGACCGGGGCTCATCAGCCCCAGCATTTT

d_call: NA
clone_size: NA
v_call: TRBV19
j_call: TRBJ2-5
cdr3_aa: CASSIDVGLGETQYF
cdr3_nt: TGTGCCAGTAGTATAGACGTGGGTTTAGGAGAGACCCAGTACTTC

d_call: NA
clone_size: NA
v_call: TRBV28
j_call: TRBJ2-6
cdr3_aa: CASKASRVGVSGANVLTF
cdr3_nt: TGTGCCAGTAAGGCTTCCCGGGTTGGAGTCTCTGGGGCCAACGTCCTGACTTTC

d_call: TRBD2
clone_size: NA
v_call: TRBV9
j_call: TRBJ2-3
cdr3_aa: CASSVGLAGAGDTQYF
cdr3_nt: TGTGCCAGCAGCGTAGGGCTAGCGGGGGCTGGAGATACGCAGTATTTT

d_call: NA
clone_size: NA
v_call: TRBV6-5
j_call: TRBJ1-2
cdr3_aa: CASYSADPYGYTF
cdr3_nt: TGTGCCAGTTACAGCGCTGATCCTTATGGCTACACCTTC

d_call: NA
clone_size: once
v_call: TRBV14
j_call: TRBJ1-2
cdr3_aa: CASSRSRGNGYTF
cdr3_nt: TGTGCCAGCAGCCGGAGCCGAGGAAATGGCTACACCTTC

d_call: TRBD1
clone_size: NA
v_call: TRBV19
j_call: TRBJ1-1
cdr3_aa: CASSTTGKRNTEAFF
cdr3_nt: TGTGCCAGTAGCACGACAGGGAAGAGGAACACTGAAGCTTTCTTT

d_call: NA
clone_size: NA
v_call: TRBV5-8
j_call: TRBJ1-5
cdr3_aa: CASSLLRGHQPQHF
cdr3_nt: TGTGCCAGCAGCTTGCTTCGGGGCCATCAGCCCCAGCATTTT

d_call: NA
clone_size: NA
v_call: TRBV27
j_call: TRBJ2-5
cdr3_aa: CASSFLADETQYF
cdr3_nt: TGTGCCAGCAGTTTCCTAGCCGATGAGACCCAGTACTTC

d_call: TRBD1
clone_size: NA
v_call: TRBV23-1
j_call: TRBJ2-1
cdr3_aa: CARDRGDVQSSYNEQFF
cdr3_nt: TGCGCCAGGGACAGGGGAGACGTTCAGAGCTCCTACAATGAGCAGTTCTTC

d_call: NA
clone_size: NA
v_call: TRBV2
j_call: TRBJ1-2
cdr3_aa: CASGGRRGGHGYTF
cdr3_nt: TGTGCCAGCGGAGGGCGCAGGGGTGGCCATGGCTACACCTTC

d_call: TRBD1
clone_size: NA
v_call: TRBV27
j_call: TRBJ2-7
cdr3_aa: CASSRQTGGSYEQYF
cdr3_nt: TGTGCCAGCAGTCGCCAGACAGGGGGCTCCTACGAGCAGTACTTC

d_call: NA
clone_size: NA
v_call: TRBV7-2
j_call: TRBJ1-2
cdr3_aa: CASSLSGREAYGYTF
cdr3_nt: TGTGCCAGCAGCTTATCCGGCAGGGAGGCCTATGGCTACACCTTC

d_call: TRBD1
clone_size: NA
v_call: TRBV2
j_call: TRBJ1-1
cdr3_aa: CASSQRQGMNTEAFF
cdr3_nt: TGTGCCAGCAGTCAGCGACAGGGAATGAACACTGAAGCTTTCTTT

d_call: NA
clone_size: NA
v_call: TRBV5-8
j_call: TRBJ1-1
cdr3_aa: CASSLNKNTEAFF
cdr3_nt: TGTGCCAGCAGCTTGAACAAGAACACTGAAGCTTTCTTT

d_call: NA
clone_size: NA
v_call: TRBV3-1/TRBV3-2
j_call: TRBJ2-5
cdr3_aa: CASSHEGGGQETQYF
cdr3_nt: TGTGCCAGCAGCCACGAAGGGGGGGGGCAAGAGACCCAGTACTTC

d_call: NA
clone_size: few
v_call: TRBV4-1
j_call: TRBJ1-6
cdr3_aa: CASSQEWRDSPLHF
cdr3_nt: TGCGCCAGCAGCCAAGAATGGAGGGACTCACCCCTCCACTTT

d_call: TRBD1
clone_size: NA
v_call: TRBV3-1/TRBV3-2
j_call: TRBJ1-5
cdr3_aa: CASSSSDRGPNQPQHF
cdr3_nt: TGTGCCAGCAGCTCATCTGACAGGGGGCCGAATCAGCCCCAGCATTTT

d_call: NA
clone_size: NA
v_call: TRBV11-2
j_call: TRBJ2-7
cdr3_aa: CASSVATGTRAYEQYF
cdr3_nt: TGTGCCAGCAGCGTTGCCACCGGGACACGGGCCTACGAGCAGTACTTC

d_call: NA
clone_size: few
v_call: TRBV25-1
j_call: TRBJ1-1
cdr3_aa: CASSDFMGSGSTEAFF
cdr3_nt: TGTGCCAGCAGTGATTTCATGGGTTCGGGTAGCACTGAAGCTTTCTTT

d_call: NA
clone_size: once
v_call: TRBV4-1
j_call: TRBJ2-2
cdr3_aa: CASSLSANTGELFF
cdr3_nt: TGCGCCAGCAGCCTCTCGGCGAACACCGGGGAGCTGTTTTTT

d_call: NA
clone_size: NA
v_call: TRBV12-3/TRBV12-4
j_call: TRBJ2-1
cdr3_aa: CASSLLVREFF
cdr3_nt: TGTGCCAGCAGTTTATTGGTTCGGGAGTTCTTC

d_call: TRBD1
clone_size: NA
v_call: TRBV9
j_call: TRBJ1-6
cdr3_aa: CASSVKDRGISPLHF
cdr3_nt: TGTGCCAGCAGCGTGAAGGACAGGGGGATTTCACCCCTCCACTTT

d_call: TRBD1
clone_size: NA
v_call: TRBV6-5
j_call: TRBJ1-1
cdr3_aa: CASSHRGQDTEAFF
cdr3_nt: TGTGCCAGCAGTCACAGGGGGCAGGACACTGAAGCTTTCTTT

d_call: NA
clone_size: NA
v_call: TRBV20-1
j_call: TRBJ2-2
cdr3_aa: CSASRGPGTGELFF
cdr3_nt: TGCAGTGCTAGTCGGGGGCCGGGCACCGGGGAGCTGTTTTTT

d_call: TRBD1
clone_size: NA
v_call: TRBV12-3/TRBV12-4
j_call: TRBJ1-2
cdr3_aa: CASSRQGARGYTF
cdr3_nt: TGTGCCAGCAGCCGACAGGGGGCCCGTGGCTACACCTTC

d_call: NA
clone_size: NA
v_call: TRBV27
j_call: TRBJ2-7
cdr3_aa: CASSSRRSSYEQYF
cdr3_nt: TGTGCCAGCAGTTCTCGTAGGAGCTCCTACGAGCAGTACTTC

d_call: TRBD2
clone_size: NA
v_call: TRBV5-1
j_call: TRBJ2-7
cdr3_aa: CASSPGGGNYEQYF
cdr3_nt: TGCGCCAGCAGCCCCGGGGGGGGGAATTACGAGCAGTACTTC

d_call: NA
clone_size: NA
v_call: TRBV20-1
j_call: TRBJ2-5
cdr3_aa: CSASDPGWGETQYF
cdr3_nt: TGCAGTGCTAGTGATCCAGGGTGGGGGGAGACCCAGTACTTC

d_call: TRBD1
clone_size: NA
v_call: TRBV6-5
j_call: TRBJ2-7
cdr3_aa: CASGGQGSNYEQYF
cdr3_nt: TGTGCCAGCGGGGGACAGGGATCTAATTACGAGCAGTACTTC

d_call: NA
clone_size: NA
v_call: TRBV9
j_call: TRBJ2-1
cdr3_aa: CASSVEPRGGYQFF
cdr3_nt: TGTGCCAGCAGCGTAGAACCGAGGGGGGGTTACCAGTTCTTC

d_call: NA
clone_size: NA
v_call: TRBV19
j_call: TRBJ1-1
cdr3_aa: CASSALSGIDATYTEAFF
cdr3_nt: TGTGCCAGTAGTGCCCTCTCGGGAATAGACGCCACTTACACTGAAGCTTTCTTT

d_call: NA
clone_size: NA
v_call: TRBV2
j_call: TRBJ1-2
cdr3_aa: CASSEARGPYGYTF
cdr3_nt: TGTGCCAGCAGTGAAGCGCGAGGTCCCTATGGCTACACCTTC

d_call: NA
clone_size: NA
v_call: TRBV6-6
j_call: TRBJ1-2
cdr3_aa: CASSVMSGAYGYTF
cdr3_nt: TGTGCCAGCAGTGTCATGTCAGGGGCCTATGGCTACACCTTC

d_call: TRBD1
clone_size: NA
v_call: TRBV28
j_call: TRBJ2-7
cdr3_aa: CASSSPPGQGSYEQYF
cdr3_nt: TGTGCCAGCAGTTCCCCACCGGGACAGGGCTCCTACGAGCAGTACTTC

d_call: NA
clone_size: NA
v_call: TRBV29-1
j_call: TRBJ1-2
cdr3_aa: CSVGEFNYGYTF
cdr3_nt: TGCAGCGTTGGGGAATTTAACTATGGCTACACCTTC

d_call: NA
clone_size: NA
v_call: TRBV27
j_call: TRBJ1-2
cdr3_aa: CASSFGGGGYTF
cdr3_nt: TGTGCCAGCAGTTTTGGGGGGGGTGGCTACACCTTC

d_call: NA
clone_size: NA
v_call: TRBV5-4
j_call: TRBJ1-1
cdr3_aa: CASSLTGVRNTEAFF
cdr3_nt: TGTGCCAGCAGCTTGACGGGAGTGCGTAACACTGAAGCTTTCTTT

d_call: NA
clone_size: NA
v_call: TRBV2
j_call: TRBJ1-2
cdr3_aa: CASSNPRSRNGYTF
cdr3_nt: TGTGCCAGCAGTAATCCGAGAAGTCGGAATGGCTACACCTTC

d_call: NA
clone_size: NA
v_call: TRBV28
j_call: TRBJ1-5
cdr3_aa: CASSPGQSNQPQHF
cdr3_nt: TGTGCCAGCAGCCCGGGACAAAGCAATCAGCCCCAGCATTTT

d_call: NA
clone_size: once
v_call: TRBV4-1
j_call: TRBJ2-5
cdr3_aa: CASSTKHGGAGTQYF
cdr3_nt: TGCGCCAGCAGCACTAAGCATGGCGGAGCGGGGACCCAGTACTTC

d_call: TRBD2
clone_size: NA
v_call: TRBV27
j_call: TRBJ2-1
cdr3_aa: CASRTSGRDNEQFF
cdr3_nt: TGTGCCAGCCGGACTAGCGGGCGAGACAATGAGCAGTTCTTC

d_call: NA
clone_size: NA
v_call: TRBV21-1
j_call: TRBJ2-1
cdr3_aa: CASSHPRQTYNEQFF
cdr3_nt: TGTGCCAGCAGCCACCCCAGACAGACCTACAATGAGCAGTTCTTC

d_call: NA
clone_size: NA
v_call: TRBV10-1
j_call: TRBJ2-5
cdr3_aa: CASSGTRRETQYF
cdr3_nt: TGCGCCAGCAGTGGAACAAGAAGAGAGACCCAGTACTTC